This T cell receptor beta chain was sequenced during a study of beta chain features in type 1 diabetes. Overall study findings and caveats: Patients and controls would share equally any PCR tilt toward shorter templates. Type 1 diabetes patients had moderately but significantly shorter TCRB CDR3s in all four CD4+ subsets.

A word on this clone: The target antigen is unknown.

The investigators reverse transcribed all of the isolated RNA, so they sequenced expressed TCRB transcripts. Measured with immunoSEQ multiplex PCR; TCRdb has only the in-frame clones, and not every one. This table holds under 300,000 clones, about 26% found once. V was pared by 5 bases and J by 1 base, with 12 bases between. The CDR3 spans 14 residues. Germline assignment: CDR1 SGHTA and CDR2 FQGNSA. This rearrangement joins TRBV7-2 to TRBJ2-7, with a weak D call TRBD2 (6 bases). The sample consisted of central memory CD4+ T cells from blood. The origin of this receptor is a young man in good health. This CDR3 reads CASSPGGKSYEQYF. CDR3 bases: TGTGCCAGCAGCCCTGGGGGGAAATCCTACGAGCAGTACTTC.